A single T cell receptor beta chain is shown here with its context. The clone's antigen remains unknown. Qualities for individual bases were not recorded, and no much larger clone is one base off. In total, 500 to 700 healthy bone marrow donors made up the cohort. At the time of sampling, every cohort member was nominally healthy, though immune exposures that went unrecorded were likely present. The donor was CMV seronegative and was included in the group of under 450 seronegative cohort members. Each donor provided a peripheral blood sample, and peripheral blood mononuclear cells were used for TCR beta sequencing. Genomic DNA was extracted from the blood cell samples with the Qiagen DNeasy Blood Extraction Kit. Libraries were constructed by the immunoSEQ multiplex PCR assay. For the multiplex PCR, a mixture combining 60 forward primers for TCR Vbeta segments and 13 reverse primers for TCR Jbeta segments was used. The CDR3 region of rearranged TCR beta genes was amplified from genomic DNA with a multiplex PCR assay. The Illumina HiSeq System was used to sequence the amplified TCR beta libraries as 87-base-pair reads. The authors processed their data as follows. In a later analysis, tens of millions of unique TCR beta chains were counted across the 666 repertoires, and roughly 11 million of these chains were shared by at least two donors. A nearest-neighbor algorithm error-corrected the raw reads and collapsed the reads into unique sequences, merging closely related sequences to remove PCR and sequencing errors. Alignment of CDR3 sequences to IMGT reference sequences was used to assign V, D and J gene segments. For a sequence to be retained, a match of at least six nucleotides was required to both a V gene segment and a J gene segment. A rearrangement counted as productive if the CDR3 had no stop codons and remained in frame with V and J, and every other rearrangement counted as non-productive. CDR3 was defined according to IMGT convention as the region running from the second conserved V-encoded cysteine to the conserved J-encoded phenylalanine. The earlier analysis of 550 to 650 of the donors excluded any sequence lacking an unambiguous match to a single V gene segment. An earlier analysis of roughly 590 of the donors called V segments functional above 56.7% productive rearrangements and segregating when the between-donor standard deviation exceeded 5%. A statistical classification framework was built to diagnose cytomegalovirus status from the catalog of TCR beta chain sequences. V and J gene assignment, in a later analysis, came from comparing TCR nucleotide sequences with IMGT/GENE-DB human TR gene sequences. A later analysis assigned CDR3 sequences and most-parsimonious VDJ recombination scenarios with the TCRdist pipeline. In a later analysis, every TCR beta chain was defined by the combination of its CDR3 amino acid sequence and its V-gene family, and reads without a unique V-gene family were dropped. To address suspected cross-contamination and a sequencing artifact, a later analysis removed a few hundred highly shared, low-generation-probability nucleotide sequences. A later analysis calculated a clonal expansion index for each public chain from normalized within-repertoire ranks of inferred template counts. In a later analysis, generation probabilities were computed with a VDJ recombination model fitted to out-of-frame rearrangements, and the resulting probabilities were checked against IGoR. Hypergeometric tests were used in a later analysis to score TCR-TCR, TCR-HLA and TCR-CMV co-occurrence, with a repertoire-size bias correction applied to the TCR pairs. To estimate false discovery rates, a later analysis permuted the HLA or CMV assignments 20 times. In a later analysis, co-occurring TCRs were grouped using DBSCAN, and TCRdist sequence similarity was added for clustering within HLA-allele-positive subsets. For co-occurrence clustering, repertoires with fewer than 30,000 or more than 120,000 public chains were excluded, along with four or five repertoires with anomalous nucleotide sharing. TCRdb re-hosts the immuneACCESS table, in-frame sequences only. Its copies lack some clones; in the studies checked, an unresolved V gene accounts for under half of them, and the cause for the rest is not known. V, J and clone size reflect that table, while D and trimming were determined from the DNA. The sample table lists under 80,000 clones, about 71% of them with a count of one. The ten biggest clones cover around 7% of the sample.

The data originate from a study of cytomegalovirus exposure and HLA in healthy donors (TCRdb year 2017). For the wider study: An earlier analysis of approximately 590 of the donors reported approximately 300 Gb of sequence data and more than 90 million unique TCR beta sequences from 150 million to 200 million T cells. Because of strong linkage in the cohort, a handful of DR-DQ haplotypes were treated as single units for association and clustering. Rather than using new phenotypic data, the later analysis identified candidate immune exposures from TCR beta sequences and from how often those sequences occurred across donors. A separate validation cohort of roughly 130 different subjects was used in addition to the roughly 700-subject first cohort. On average, 235,054 unique TCR beta nucleotide sequences were sequenced per donor among some 430 genotyped donors of the cohort, with roughly a sixth of those sequences being non-productive. The study aimed to test whether cataloging public T cell receptors could reveal signatures of past pathogen exposure. Both class I and class II loci were covered by HLA typing, at four-digit resolution. Using immunosequencing, the study profiled T cell repertoires from 666 subjects and related those repertoires to cytomegalovirus serostatus. A later genetic analysis used genome-wide SNP genotypes for about 65% of the 666 donors, treating that subset as a discovery cohort. To predict cytomegalovirus infection status, the study combined high-throughput TCR immunosequencing, statistical association of individual TCRs with disease status, and machine learning. Among the roughly 390 genotyped donors, more than 70% belonged to the genetic ancestry cluster associated with self-reported Caucasian donors. The number of typed donors differed by locus: roughly 620-640 for A, B, C, DRB1 and DQB1; approximately 520 for DQA1; approximately 600 for DPA1; and about 450 for DPB1. An early release covering about 600 HLA-typed donors comprised approximately 300 gigabases of sequencing data and about 90 million unique TCR sequences. Donor age, sex, ethnicity and CMV serostatus were compiled together with the repertoire data. All discovery cohort repertoires had been generated on a single sequencing platform. To decide whether each TCR beta V gene segment behaved as functional or pseudogenic, an earlier analysis of fewer than 750 of the donors relied on high-throughput TCR beta sequencing. A later analysis re-examined previously published TCR beta repertoires from more than 550 donors and added high-resolution HLA genotyping to investigate patterns of TCR occurrence. The investigation overall reported the following: Because HLA typing was missing for some donors at each locus, association tests included only the typed subset. A later analysis found that most CMV-associated TCR beta chains appeared HLA-restricted, with HLA associations seemingly driven largely by CMV exposure. Sequencing depth was assumed to be roughly uniform across donors in the presence/absence analyses, though that assumption may not hold. Because counts were too low, roughly 18 rarely observed V segments, including chromosome 9 orphons, were left out of the earlier analysis of a few hundred of the donors. Broadly in line with IMGT annotations, most TCR beta V segments showed up in productive rearrangements about 87% or about 30% of the time in an earlier analysis of under 700 of the donors. In both the original and validation cohorts, the classifier was reported to diagnose cytomegalovirus status with high specificity and sensitivity. A group of highly shared sequence variants was considered likely to be a technical artifact of the sequencing pipeline. Linkage disequilibrium might explain the correlated functional status among segregating V segments, but an unknown experimental factor could not be excluded. An association between a missense DCLRE1C variant and V-gene and J-gene trimming of TCR beta chains was found in a later genetic analysis and replicated in an independent cohort. According to a later genetic analysis, donors in an Asian-associated ancestry cluster had fewer N-insertions in productive TCRs than the roughly 700-donor mean. In the study, some 180 TCR beta chains were listed as associated with cytomegalovirus. Specific HLA alleles were associated with some 15,000 TCR beta sequences at a false discovery rate of 0.05 in a later analysis. Assigning TCR associations to individual alleles was difficult when HLA alleles, especially DR and DQ, strongly co-occurred. In a later analysis, HLA-associated TCR beta chains showed more clonal expansion and lower generation probabilities than non-associated chains that were equally common. Across donors, most TCR sequences were observed very rarely, whereas some public TCRs were present in many individuals. According to the authors, the approach could potentially be generalized to other disease states and immunological phenotypes. A later analysis found that TCR association rates varied across HLA loci, with DRB1 alleles showing the most associated TCRs and HLA-C alleles the fewest. CMV serostatus was the only immune exposure information available for the cohort. The cohort was sequenced for TCR beta chains only, and without alpha or paired-chain data the features that could be detected were limited. A few of the identified cytomegalovirus-associated TCR beta chains were confirmed in vitro to be specific for cytomegalovirus antigens. A further reported finding was that TCR beta sequences accurately predicted the HLA-A and HLA-B alleles for most subjects in the first cohort. A later analysis reported that several top co-occurrence clusters appeared linked to parvovirus B19, influenza, CMV and Epstein-Barr virus.

The sequenced sample consisted of PBMCs. The source of this sequence is a woman between 40 and 50 years old in good health and CMV-seronegative.

The CDR3 region: CASSSLAGGGETQYF. In nucleotide form, the sequence is TGTGCCAGCAGTAGTCTAGCGGGAGGAGGGGAGACCCAGTACTTC. The chain is made from TRBV28 and TRBJ2-5; TRBD2 agrees with 11 junctional bases. V is cut back by 5 bases and J by 5 bases, with 7 bases in the junction unmatched. The CDR3 numbers 15 residues from cysteine through phenylalanine. The sequence is cut down to CDR3 DNA, 45 bases in frame from base 1. According to the germline V gene, CDR1 reads MDHEN and CDR2 reads SYDVKM.